Each of the 10 T cell receptor beta chains below was sequenced from the same sample in a study of CD8+ T cells in alopecia areata. cDNA prepared by RNA extraction and subsequent reverse transcription served as the template for sequencing. Clones were read by immunoSEQ multiplex PCR, and TCRdb kept only the in-frame ones, dropping some. The sample shows 110,000 or so clones, roughly 55% of them seen only once. The sequenced sample was NKG2D-low CD8+ T cells sorted from blood. The receptors shown here come from a human donor with alopecia areata.

Only a few counts were recorded for this clone. The rearrangement links TRBV7-8 to TRBJ2-5; D perhaps matches TRBD2 (6 bases). The V and J ends lost 1 base and 2 bases respectively, with 11 bases between them. This CDR3 contains 15 residues. The V gene's germline CDR1 is SGHVS and CDR2 FQNEAQ. In DNA form, the CDR3 reads TGTGCCAGCAGCTTAGTGCGGGAAAAACAAGAGACCCAGTACTTC. Amino acid sequence: CASSLVREKQETQYF.

This clone turned up a few times. The chain couples TRBV7-3 to TRBJ2-3; D gene ambiguous. V lost 4 bases and J lost 6, with 14 bases in between. CDR1 and CDR2 from the germline V gene are SGHTA and FQGTGA. This CDR3 has 14 amino acids. In DNA form, the CDR3 reads TGTGCCAGCAGCTCCGTAGGCGGAGTGGATACGCAGTATTTT. Its protein is CASSSVGGVDTQYF.

The chain couples TRBV29-1 to TRBJ1-2; D not resolved. This CDR3 spans 10 amino acids. Between the trimmed V and J ends, which lost 4 bases and 3 bases, there was a span of 3 bases. Germline CDR1 and CDR2: SQVTM and ANQGSEA. In DNA, the CDR3 is TGCAGCGTTGCAGACTATGGCTACACCTTC. Its protein product is CSVADYGYTF.

This rearrangement joins TRBV28 to TRBJ2-5; D might be TRBD1 or TRBD2, each matching 6 bases. V was cut by 5 bases and J by 2 bases, with 9 bases left in between. The CDR3 runs to 13 residues. Germline-derived CDR1 and CDR2 are MDHEN and SYDVKM. The CDR3 sequence is CASSEGGQETQYF. In DNA form, the CDR3 reads TGTGCCAGCAGTGAGGGGGGACAAGAGACCCAGTACTTC.

In regard to this clone: One junction end disagrees with the germline gene, perhaps due to a read error. The chain carries TRBV7-3 and TRBJ2-3; 12 bases align to TRBD2. The length of the CDR3 is 15 residues. From germline, CDR1 is SGHTA and CDR2 FQGTGA. The CDR3 reads CASSVTSGRLDTQYF. The CDR3 DNA is TGTGCCAGCAGCGTAACTAGCGGGAGGCTAGATACGCAGTATTTT. The full variable domain, with the rest looked up from reference TRBV7-3 and TRBJ2-3, is GAGVSQTPSNKVTEKGKYVELRCDPISGHTALYWYRQSLGQGPEFLIYFQGTGAADDSGLPNDRFFAVRPEGSVSTLKIQRTERGDSAVYLCASSVTSGRLDTQYFGPGTRLTVL.

CDR3 protein: CSVRLLEGQGKGQPQHF. In nucleotides, the CDR3 is TGCAGCGTGAGATTACTGGAGGGACAGGGAAAGGGCCAGCCCCAGCATTTT. The V call is TRBV29-1, the J call TRBJ1-5, with 9 bases that match TRBD1. The CDR3 length is 17 residues. Germline V lookup: CDR1 SQVTM, CDR2 ANQGSEA. After removal of 6 bases from V and 7 bases from J, the junction contained 19 bases not matched to a gene.

As to this clone: The same CDR3 arises from other DNA sequences in this sample as well. This chain links TRBV13 with TRBJ2-7; unclear D gene. The V end was cut by 3 bases, the J end by 0 bases, with 3 bases between. The CDR3 is 12 amino acids. CDR1 and CDR2 (germline): PRHDT, FYEKMQ (reference sequence). This CDR3 reads CASSFSSYEQYF. The CDR3 bases are TGTGCCAGCAGCTTCTCCTCCTACGAGCAGTACTTC.

The chain employs TRBV28 and TRBJ1-1; D uncertain. V was clipped by 11 bases and J by 0 bases, with 10 bases between them. Germline loops: CDR1 MDHEN, CDR2 SYDVKM. There are 12 residues in the CDR3. CDR3 residues: CAGKRVNTEAFF. For the CDR3, the DNA is TGTGCCGGCAAAAGGGTGAACACTGAAGCTTTCTTT. The full variable domain, completed using reference TRBV28 and TRBJ1-1, is DVKVTQSSRYLVKRTGEKVFLECVQDMDHENMFWYRQDPGLGLRLIYFSYDVKMKEKGDIPEGYSVSREKKERFSLILESASTNQTSMYLCAGKRVNTEAFFGQGTRLTVV.

This clone came up once. This chain links TRBV20-1 with TRBJ2-5; D is undetermined. V lost 3 bases, J lost 2 bases, and 4 bases lay in between. CDR1 DFQATT and CDR2 SNEGSKA come from the germline V gene (reference sequence). The CDR3 contains 11 residues. CDR3 coding DNA: TGCAGTGCTAGTGTTCAAGAGACCCAGTACTTC. This sequence encodes CSASVQETQYF.

This chain links TRBV9 with TRBJ2-1; D call uncertain. V was clipped by 0 bases and J by 2 bases, with 9 bases between them. CDR3 size: 15 residues. Germline values: CDR1 SGDLS, CDR2 YYNGEE. The CDR3 loop is CASSVGSHPYNEQFF. The CDR3 coding sequence is TGTGCCAGCAGCGTAGGGTCCCACCCCTACAATGAGCAGTTCTTC.